The rows below give T cell receptor beta chains drawn from one sample of a study of cytomegalovirus exposure and HLA in healthy donors. Assay: immunoSEQ multiplex PCR; the TCRdb copy retains only in-frame clones and omits some. Of about 130,000 clones listed, around 86% are singletons. The sample was PBMCs. Every receptor here comes from a woman aged 18-29 years in good health and CMV-seronegative. The CDR3 runs from the conserved cysteine through the conserved F or W. Each record gives: J gene, V gene, clone size, D gene, CDR3 DNA, CDR3 protein. A D gene is named only where the DNA matches it firmly. Size is stated for part of the rows, as once, few or many counts, or as a class when the clone is expanded.

TRBJ2-5 | TRBV18 | - | - | TGTGCCAGCTCACCACTAGCCAGGGGAGGGGAGACCCAGTACTTC | CASSPLARGGETQYF
TRBJ2-7 | TRBV2 | - | - | TGTGCCAGCGGAGGGCGACCGGGACAGAACTACGAGCAGTACTTC | CASGGRPGQNYEQYF
TRBJ2-7 | TRBV18 | - | - | TGTGCCAGCTCACCTCTGGGACTGAGCTCCTACGAGCAGTACTTC | CASSPLGLSSYEQYF
TRBJ2-3 | TRBV25-1 | - | - | TGTGCCAGCAGTGTACAGGCATGGGGAGATACGCAGTATTTT | CASSVQAWGDTQYF
TRBJ2-7 | TRBV7-2 | - | - | TGTGCCAGCAGTAACGGGTTGGCGGGGGAGCAGTACTTC | CASSNGLAGEQYF
TRBJ2-1 | TRBV27 | - | - | TGTGCCAGCAGTTATCAGGGAGGCGACTACAATGAGCAGTTCTTC | CASSYQGGDYNEQFF
TRBJ2-1 | TRBV7-9 | once | TRBD1 | TGTGCCAGCAGCTCCGGGACAGGGACCTACAATGAGCAGTTCTTC | CASSSGTGTYNEQFF
TRBJ2-7 | TRBV10-3 | - | TRBD1 | TGTGCCATCAGAGGAGGGACAGGGATAGGCGAGCAGTACTTC | CAIRGGTGIGEQYF
TRBJ2-2 | TRBV5-4 | - | TRBD2 | TGTGCCAGCAGGGCGGGACTAGCGGGAGGGAGGTCGTCCGGGGAGCTGTTTTTT | CASRAGLAGGRSSGELFF
TRBJ2-1 | TRBV12-5 | - | - | TGTGCTAGTGCCCCCTTAAATGAGCAGTTCTTC | CASAPLNEQFF
TRBJ1-3 | TRBV28 | - | TRBD1 | TGTGCCAGCGATCAGGGGGGTCCTAGCTCTGGAAACACCATATATTTT | CASDQGGPSSGNTIYF
TRBJ2-7 | TRBV11-3 | - | - | TGTGCCAGCAGCGGTATAGCGTCCTACGAGCAGTACTTC | CASSGIASYEQYF
TRBJ2-1 | TRBV30 | - | TRBD2 | TGTGCCTGGAGGAGCAGGGGAGCGGGAGGGCCCCAACAGTTCTTC | CAWRSRGAGGPQQFF
TRBJ1-1 | TRBV5-6 | few | - | TGTGCCAGCAGCTTGGCCAGTGAAGCTTTCTTT | CASSLASEAFF
TRBJ2-1 | TRBV28 | - | TRBD2 | TGTGCCAGCAGTTTCCTCGCTAGCGGTACTAACAATGAGCAGTTCTTC | CASSFLASGTNNEQFF
TRBJ1-2 | TRBV11-3 | - | TRBD1 | TGTGCCAGCAGCCCAAGAGGACAGGGGGCTCGTGGCTACACCTTC | CASSPRGQGARGYTF
TRBJ1-1 | TRBV4-1 | - | TRBD1 | TGCGCCAGCAGCCAAGGACAGGGAATGGGCTCTGAAGCTTTCTTT | CASSQGQGMGSEAFF
TRBJ2-7 | TRBV7-9 | - | TRBD1 | TGTGCCAGCAGCTCAGGACAGGGGAGGTGGGGGCAGTACTTC | CASSSGQGRWGQYF
TRBJ2-3 | TRBV9 | - | TRBD1 | TGTGCCAGCAGCGCAGGACAGGGGACCGGTACGCAGTATTTT | CASSAGQGTGTQYF
TRBJ2-3 | TRBV6-5 | - | - | TGTGCCAGCAGCAGGGATATCACAGATACGCAGTATTTT | CASSRDITDTQYF
TRBJ1-5 | TRBV7-6 | - | - | TGTGCCAGCAGCAACCAGTTCAATCAGCCCCAGCATTTT | CASSNQFNQPQHF
TRBJ2-1 | TRBV7-9 | - | TRBD2 | TGTGCCAGCAGAGGACTAGCGGGAGCGGGTGAGCAGTTCTTC | CASRGLAGAGEQFF
TRBJ2-3 | TRBV10-3 | - | - | TGTGCCATCAGTTCAGGGACTGGGGCAGATACGCAGTATTTT | CAISSGTGADTQYF
TRBJ2-7 | TRBV11-2 | - | TRBD2 | TGTGCCAGCAGCTTAGATTGGAGCCTAGCGGGAAGCTACGAGCAGTACTTC | CASSLDWSLAGSYEQYF
TRBJ2-7 | TRBV6-1 | - | TRBD1 | TGTGCCAGCACCACTACCGGACAGGGTTCCCACGAGCAGTACTTC | CASTTTGQGSHEQYF
TRBJ2-1 | TRBV25-1 | once | - | TGTGCCAGCAGTGAACCCGGGAGAAGCGGCTACAATGAGCAGTTCTTC | CASSEPGRSGYNEQFF
TRBJ1-5 | TRBV6-5 | - | - | TGTGCCAGCAGTTTATTTAGCAATCAGCCCCAACATTTT | CASSLFSNQPQHF
TRBJ1-5 | TRBV6-1 | few | - | TGTGCCAGCAGTGGTTTGACAGTTTATCAGCCCCAGCATTTT | CASSGLTVYQPQHF
TRBJ2-2 | TRBV6-4 | few | - | TGTGCCAGCAGTGACTCCACTGGGGCCGCCGGGGAGCTGTTTTTT | CASSDSTGAAGELFF
TRBJ2-3 | TRBV29-1 | - | - | TGCAGCTCTTCGGAGTGGGTCCGCGGGGATACGCAGTATTTT | CSSSEWVRGDTQYF